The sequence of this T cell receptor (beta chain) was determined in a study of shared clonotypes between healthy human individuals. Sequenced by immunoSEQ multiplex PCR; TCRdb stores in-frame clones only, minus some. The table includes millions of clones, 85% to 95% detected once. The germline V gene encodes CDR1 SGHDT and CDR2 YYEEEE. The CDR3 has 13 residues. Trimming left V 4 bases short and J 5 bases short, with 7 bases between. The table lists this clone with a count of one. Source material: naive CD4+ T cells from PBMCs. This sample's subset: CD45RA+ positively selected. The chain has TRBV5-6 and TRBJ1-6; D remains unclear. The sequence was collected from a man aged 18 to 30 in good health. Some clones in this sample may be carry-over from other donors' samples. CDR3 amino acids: CASSQWDNSPLHF. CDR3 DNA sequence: TGTGCCAGCAGCCAGTGGGATAATTCACCCCTCCACTTT.